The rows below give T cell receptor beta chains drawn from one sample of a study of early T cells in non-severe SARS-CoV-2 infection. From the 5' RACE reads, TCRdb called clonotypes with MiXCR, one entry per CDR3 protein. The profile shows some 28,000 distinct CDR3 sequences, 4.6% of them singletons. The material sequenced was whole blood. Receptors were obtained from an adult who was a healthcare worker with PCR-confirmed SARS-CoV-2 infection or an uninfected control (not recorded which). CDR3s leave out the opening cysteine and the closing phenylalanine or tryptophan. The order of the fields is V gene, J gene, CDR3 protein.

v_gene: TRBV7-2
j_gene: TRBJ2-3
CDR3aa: ASSPGTPGYAQY

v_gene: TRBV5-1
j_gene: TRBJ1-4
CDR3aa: ASSLGGQIDEKLF

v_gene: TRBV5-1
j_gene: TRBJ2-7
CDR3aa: ASSSLSGGYPYEQY

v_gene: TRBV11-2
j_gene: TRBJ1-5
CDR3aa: ASSLFDGNQPQH

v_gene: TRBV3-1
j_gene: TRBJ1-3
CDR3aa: ASSRGKVSENTIY

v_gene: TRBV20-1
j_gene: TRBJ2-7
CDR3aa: SAKPGHGYEQY

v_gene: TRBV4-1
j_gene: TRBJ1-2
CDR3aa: ASSPDTTYGYT

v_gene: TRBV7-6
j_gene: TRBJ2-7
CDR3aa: ASSLQGMNEQY

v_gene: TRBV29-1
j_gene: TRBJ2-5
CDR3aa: SVMTSGGTETQY

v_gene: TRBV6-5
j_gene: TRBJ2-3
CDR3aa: ASSSYGSPRATDTQY

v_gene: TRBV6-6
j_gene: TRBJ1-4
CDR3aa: ASNGQGREKLF

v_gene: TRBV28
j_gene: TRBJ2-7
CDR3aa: ASSSSATSSYEQY

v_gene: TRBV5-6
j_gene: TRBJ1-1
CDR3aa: ASNLLLGQGVNTEAF

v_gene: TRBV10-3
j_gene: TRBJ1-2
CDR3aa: AISEPGASGSYGYT

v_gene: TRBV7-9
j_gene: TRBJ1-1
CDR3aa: ASSGQGKTEAF

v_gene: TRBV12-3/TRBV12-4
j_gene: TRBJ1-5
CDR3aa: ASNPSSNQPQH

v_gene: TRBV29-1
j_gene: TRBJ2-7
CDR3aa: SGKGEFGFEQY

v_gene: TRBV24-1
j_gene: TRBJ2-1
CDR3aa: ATSGGGDRGRNEQF

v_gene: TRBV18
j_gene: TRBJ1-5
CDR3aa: ASSVTGEQPQH

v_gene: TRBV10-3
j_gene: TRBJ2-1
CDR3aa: AISESGGPYNEQF

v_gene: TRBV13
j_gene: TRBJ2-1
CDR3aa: ASSFNEQF

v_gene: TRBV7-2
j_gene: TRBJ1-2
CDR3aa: ASSLGVQTSNGYT

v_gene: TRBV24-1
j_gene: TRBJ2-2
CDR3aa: ATSDGPSGIAELF

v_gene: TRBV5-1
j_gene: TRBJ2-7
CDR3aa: ASSVTGVSYEQY

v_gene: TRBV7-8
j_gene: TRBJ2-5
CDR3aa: ASSSGRSAGETQY